These T cell receptor beta chains were read from a single sample in a study of T cells after yellow fever vaccination. TCRdb re-called the 5' RACE reads through MiXCR, storing one row per CDR3 protein. The data show roughly 500,000 distinct CDR3 sequences, 15% to 20% seen once. Sequencing used PBMCs, obtained 15 days after the yellow fever booster vaccination. The source is a man aged 25 to 40 who received the YFV17D yellow fever vaccine. The CDR3 runs from the conserved cysteine through the conserved F or W. A D gene is named only where the DNA matches it firmly.

v_gene: TRBV23-1
d_gene: NA
len: 14
CDR3aa: CASSQSGCQLSQHF

v_gene: TRBV29-1
d_gene: NA
len: 16
CDR3aa: CSVHTGTLSSYNEQFF

v_gene: TRBV6-4
d_gene: NA
len: 13
CDR3aa: CASSEQPTGELFF

v_gene: TRBV23-1
d_gene: NA
len: 13
CDR3aa: CASRSNRSQPQHF

v_gene: TRBV12-3/TRBV12-4
d_gene: TRBD2
len: 15
CDR3aa: CASSFVLAVSYEQYF

v_gene: TRBV5-1
d_gene: NA
len: 14
CDR3aa: CASSAGASSYEQYF

v_gene: TRBV7-8
d_gene: NA
len: 15
CDR3aa: CASSGITGGNEKLFF

v_gene: TRBV6-1
d_gene: TRBD1
len: 14
CDR3aa: CASTRTGGYNEQFF

v_gene: TRBV11-2
d_gene: TRBD2
len: 19
CDR3aa: CASSSGLGASILAKNIQYF

v_gene: TRBV20-1
d_gene: NA
len: 12
CDR3aa: CSASGYQETQYF

v_gene: TRBV20-1
d_gene: TRBD2
len: 13
CDR3aa: CSARTSDHNEQFF

v_gene: TRBV6-2/TRBV6-3
d_gene: NA
len: 13
CDR3aa: CASSYGRGQGYTF

v_gene: TRBV10-3
d_gene: TRBD1
len: 14
CDR3aa: CAISDGQAADTQYF

v_gene: TRBV7-2
d_gene: NA
len: 15
CDR3aa: CASSLESRNSYEQYF

v_gene: TRBV7-9
d_gene: NA
len: 13
CDR3aa: CASSFYPNTEAFF

v_gene: TRBV5-1
d_gene: NA
len: 13
CDR3aa: CASRTGQTYEQYF

v_gene: TRBV11-2
d_gene: TRBD1
len: 15
CDR3aa: CASSRWDRAEAEAFF

v_gene: TRBV5-1
d_gene: TRBD2
len: 15
CDR3aa: CASSHTSGSVYEQYF